The sequence of this T cell receptor (beta chain) was determined in a study of follicular helper T cells after annual influenza vaccination. Study-level background: Some donors were sampled over the 2013-2014, 2014-2015 and 2015-2016 vaccinations. Overall study findings and caveats: Only roughly 10-23% of analyzed cells yielded productive TCRB sequences.

For this clone: The antigen remains unidentified.

Germline V gives CDR1 SGHTS, CDR2 YDEGEE. Trimming took off 1 base at V and 4 bases at J, with 6 bases between the two ends. The CDR3 is 13 residues long. Sample time point: 2014-2015 season, pre-vaccination. Vaccine contraindications, substance abuse, HIV/AIDS, active malignancy and active illness excluded donors. Some clones are missing from TCRdb's copy, which holds only in-frame ones; the method was immunoSEQ multiplex PCR. The table has 2,500 to 3,000 clones, roughly 80% seen once. The sequences come from CXCR5+ CD38- circulating T follicular helper cells from blood, collected on the day of influenza vaccination. The subset here: circulating Tfh, non-naive CD4+CXCR5+PD-1+ (ICOS+CD38+ or ICOS-CD38-). The rearrangement joins TRBV5-8 to TRBJ1-5; no definite D call. This TCR was sampled from an adult who received the influenza vaccine. In DNA, the CDR3 is TGTGCCAGCAGCTTGTTGCGGAATCAGCCCCAGCATTTT. Translating gives CASSLLRNQPQHF.